This T cell receptor beta chain was recorded in a study of T-cell reconstitution after alpha-beta-depleted transplantation in children. The table lists this clonotype with many counts. The authors prepared the TCRbeta library with unique molecular identifiers. TCRdb used MiXCR to reprocess the PCR reads, holding one entry per CDR3 protein. The data hold about 27,000 distinct CDR3 sequences, with roughly 6.3% observed a single time. The V gene lost 2 bases and the J gene lost 8 bases, with 18 bases spanning the gap. This CDR3 spans 15 amino acids. CDR1 and CDR2 from the germline V gene are DFQATT and SNEGSKA (reference sequence).

The sequenced sample was PBMCs, mostly from graft donor cells, obtained 180 days after TCRalphabeta/CD19-depleted stem cell transplant. V and J are TRBV20-1 and TRBJ1-4, with a possible D match to TRBD1 (5 bases). This receptor was identified in a male patient under 18 who had a stem cell transplant for acute myeloid leukemia, so the T cells may come from the graft donor. The CDR3 region is CSARPNTGVREKLFF. In nucleotides, the CDR3 is TGCAGTGCTAGACCCAACACGGGGGTCCGGGAAAAACTGTTTTTT.